Included here is one T cell receptor (beta chain) sequence, with context. The antigen remains undetermined. The PCR had 60 Vbeta and 13 Jbeta primers. Source study methods: Tens of millions of unique TCR beta chains, some 10 million of them shared, were counted by a later analysis. TCRdb's table, derived via immunoSEQ multiplex PCR, lists solely in-frame clones and lacks some. V and J calls and clone size follow that table, whereas D and trimming were derived from the DNA. Among about 76,000 clones listed, approximately 72% were seen once. The sample belongs to a study of cytomegalovirus exposure and HLA in healthy donors. Study-wide points: Near-uniform donor sequencing depth was presumed by presence/absence analyses. Earlier findings revealed that most TCR beta V segments proved productive either about 87% or about 30% of the time.

Germline V CDR1 and CDR2: SGHTA, FQGNSA. Trimming removed 5 bases at V and 4 bases at J, with 8 bases between. The length of the CDR3 is 12 residues. The donors, nominally healthy at sampling, likely had unrecorded immune exposures. This chain connects TRBV7-2 to TRBJ1-1, with a possible D match to TRBD1 (5 bases). Material for sequencing was PBMCs. The TCR originated in a woman in her forties in good health and CMV-seropositive. In DNA, the CDR3 is TGTGCCAGCAGCGGGAGGGGCACTGAAGCTTTCTTT. It translates to CASSGRGTEAFF.